This T cell receptor beta chain was identified in a study of PD-1 blockade in classical Hodgkin lymphoma. Looking at the study overall: Intravenous infusions of nivolumab 3 mg/kg reached patients every 2 weeks. Findings and limits, study-wide: Reports indicated that newly diagnosed patients had lower baseline TCR diversity than healthy donors did.

Each of the patients experienced relapse following autologous stem cell transplantation, and their brentuximab vedotin exposure differed. TCRdb's table, derived via immunoSEQ multiplex PCR, lists solely in-frame clones and lacks some. The sample holds 70,000 to 85,000 clones; around 93% are singletons and the top ten take about 7.8%. A note on this clone: The antigen is not known.

Germline CDR1 is SGHTA and CDR2 is FQGTGA. V shed 5 bases and J shed 5 bases, with 12 bases lying between them. The CDR3 covers 13 residues. V usage is TRBV7-3 and J usage is TRBJ2-5; the D gene is possibly TRBD2 (6 bases). The receptor was derived from a human donor with classical Hodgkin lymphoma. This material consisted of peripheral blood mononuclear cells (PBMCs), taken at baseline. CDR3 residues: CASSPGSSETQYF. DNA of the CDR3: TGTGCCAGCAGCCCCGGGAGTTCGGAGACCCAGTACTTC. Full variable domain (outside the CDR3, taken from reference TRBV7-3 and TRBJ2-5): GAGVSQTPSNKVTEKGKYVELRCDPISGHTALYWYRQSLGQGPEFLIYFQGTGAADDSGLPNDRFFAVRPEGSVSTLKIQRTERGDSAVYLCASSPGSSETQYFGPGTRLLVL.